Presented here are 21 T cell receptor beta chains from one specimen sequenced in a study of cytomegalovirus exposure and HLA in healthy donors. Some clones are missing from TCRdb's copy, which holds only in-frame ones; the method was immunoSEQ multiplex PCR. This sample has about 130,000 clones, with more than 95% found just once. Sequenced material: PBMCs. The source of these receptors is a man between 18 and 29 years old in good health and CMV-seronegative.

The rearrangement joins TRBV9 to TRBJ2-5, with a possible D match to TRBD2 (6 bases). Between the trimmed V and J ends, which lost 4 bases and 5 bases, there was a span of 15 bases. The CDR3 totals 14 residues. Germline CDR1 reads SGDLS; CDR2 reads YYNGEE. The CDR3 region is CASSSSGRTETQYF. CDR3 coding DNA: TGTGCCAGCAGCTCCTCGGGGAGGACGGAGACCCAGTACTTC.

About this clone itself: One end of the junction is discordant with germline, which a read error may explain. This sequence joins TRBV28 and TRBJ2-7; TRBD1 might be the D (6 bases). Germline CDR1 is MDHEN and CDR2 is SYDVKM. The CDR3 has 12 residues. The CDR3 DNA sequence: TGTGCCAGCAACTCCTTTGGGGGCCCCAGGGACTTC. Protein product: CASNSFGGPRDF.

V is TRBV6-6 and J is TRBJ1-1, with D maybe TRBD1 (6 bases). Trimming left V 2 bases short and J 0 bases short, with 10 bases between. In germline, CDR1 is MNHNY, CDR2 SVGAGI (reference sequence). This CDR3 is 15 amino acids long. CDR3 nucleotide sequence: TGTGCCAGCAGTTACCCAGGACAGATGAACACTGAAGCTTTCTTT. As protein: CASSYPGQMNTEAFF.

V is TRBV29-1 and J is TRBJ2-3; D is possibly TRBD1 (6 bases). This CDR3 region has 12 residues. With 5 bases removed from V and 4 bases from J, the gap between germline ends came to 10 bases. Germline CDR1 SQVTM, CDR2 ANQGSEA. This CDR3 is CSVTGNADTQYF. The CDR3 DNA follows: TGCAGCGTTACAGGGAACGCAGATACGCAGTATTTT.

The chain employs TRBV11-2 and TRBJ2-1; tentative D call: TRBD2 (6 bases). In germline, CDR1 is SGHAT, CDR2 FQNNGV. The CDR3 is 12 residues long. The V gene lost 1 base and the J gene lost 15 bases, with 13 bases spanning the gap. Here the CDR3 reads CASSLGTHGRFF. The CDR3 DNA reads TGTGCCAGCAGCTTAGGGACTCACGGGAGGTTCTTC.

The rearrangement uses TRBV28 and TRBJ2-7; D gene unclear. V was trimmed by 5 bases and J by 3 bases, leaving 14 bases between them. The CDR3 has 14 residues. CDR1 is MDHEN and CDR2 is SYDVKM in the germline V gene. The CDR3 region is CASSPRGGRYEQYF. The CDR3 region has the DNA TGTGCCAGCAGTCCCAGAGGCGGTCGCTACGAGCAGTACTTC.

V gene TRBV6-5 combines with J gene TRBJ1-2, with D perhaps matching TRBD1 (5 bases). This CDR3 contains 14 residues. Germline V gives CDR1 MNHEY, CDR2 SVGAGI. The V gene lost 5 bases and the J gene lost 3 bases, with 13 bases spanning the gap. CDR3 sequence: CASSPPGIYYGYTF. The CDR3 DNA reads TGTGCCAGCAGTCCGCCAGGGATTTACTATGGCTACACCTTC.

Written as DNA, the CDR3 is TGTGCCAGCAGCCGGGAGGGCGGTAGACCCACAGATACGCAGTATTTT. As protein: CASSREGGRPTDTQYF. This rearrangement joins TRBV9 to TRBJ2-3; the match to TRBD2 covers 8 bases. Trimming took 4 bases from V and 2 from J; bases not matched to a gene: 9. CDR1 and CDR2 (germline): SGDLS, YYNGEE. The CDR3 consists of 16 residues.

The V call is TRBV5-1, the J call TRBJ2-2; weak D call: TRBD2 (5 bases). Per the germline V gene, CDR1 is SGHRS and CDR2 is YFSETQ. V lost 4 bases, J lost 4 bases, and 14 bases lay in between. This CDR3 contains 15 residues. CDR3 sequence (DNA): TGCGCCAGCAGCCCGTCGGACTTGAGCACCGGGGAGCTGTTTTTT. It translates to CASSPSDLSTGELFF.

The rearrangement joins TRBV4-3 to TRBJ1-4; 8 bases match TRBD1. The germline gives CDR1 LGHNA, CDR2 YSLEER. The CDR3 has 16 residues. V lost 0 bases and J lost 5; bases outside the gene matches: 5. The CDR3 loop is CASSQDAGTGNEKLFF. As DNA, the CDR3 is TGCGCCAGCAGCCAAGACGCCGGGACAGGAAATGAAAAACTGTTTTTT.

This clone has a single count. This rearrangement joins TRBV28 to TRBJ2-2; 9 bases agree with TRBD2. The CDR3 is 16 amino acids. The V segment lost 5 bases and the J segment 9 bases; nucleotides outside the gene matches: 13. Germline V gives CDR1 MDHEN, CDR2 SYDVKM. The CDR3 coding sequence is TGTGCCAGCAGTGTTAGCGGGAGCTACCCTCGCCGGGAGCTGTTTTTT. Protein: CASSVSGSYPRRELFF.

The chain employs TRBV11-3 and TRBJ2-1; 13 bases fit TRBD2. V shed 2 bases and J 7 bases; nucleotides not matched to a gene: 14. Germline V gene data show CDR1 as SGHNT and CDR2 as YENEEA. CDR3 length: 19 residues. In nucleotides, the CDR3 is TGTGCCAGCAGCTTACCGGAACTAGCGGGAGGGCCTATGAGGAATGAGCAGTTCTTC. Translating it yields CASSLPELAGGPMRNEQFF.

This clone was detected only once. The V and J genes are TRBV13 and TRBJ2-1, with TRBD2 matching 9 bases. The germline CDR1 and CDR2 sequences are PRHDT and FYEKMQ (reference sequence). CDR3 size: 16 residues. With V trimmed by 5 bases and J by 8 bases, 13 bases remained unmatched. The CDR3 region is CASSPPPREGRDEQFF. Written as DNA, the CDR3 is TGTGCCAGCAGCCCCCCCCCGCGGGAGGGCCGGGATGAGCAGTTCTTC.

This chain uses TRBV6-1 with TRBJ1-1, with a weak D call TRBD1 (5 bases). CDR1 and CDR2 (germline): MNHNS, SASEGT. The CDR3 spans 16 residues. V gave up 4 bases and J gave up 1 base, with 16 bases separating them. The CDR3 spells CASSGEYRLSNTEAFF. The CDR3 region has the DNA TGTGCCAGCAGTGGGGAATACAGGTTATCGAACACTGAAGCTTTCTTT.

The gene calls are TRBV10-3 and TRBJ2-5; tentative D call: TRBD1 (6 bases). Germline loops: CDR1 ENHRY, CDR2 SYGVKD. This CDR3 spans 13 amino acids. V was trimmed by 3 bases and J by 5 bases, leaving 10 bases between them. The CDR3 DNA reads TGTGCCATCAGTGAAAACAGGGAGGAGACCCAGTACTTC. Amino acid sequence: CAISENREETQYF.

The chain joins TRBV4-2 to TRBJ1-5, with 10 bases aligning to TRBD1. The germline V gene has CDR1 LGHNA and CDR2 YNFKEQ. Trimming took 0 bases from V and 6 from J; bases not matched to a gene: 2. The CDR3 runs to 15 residues. In DNA, the CDR3 is TGTGCCAGCAGCCAAGAAGGACAGGGGGGTCAGCCCCAGCATTTT. This codes for CASSQEGQGGQPQHF.

The rearrangement links TRBV28 to TRBJ1-2; D ambiguous. Germline V gives CDR1 MDHEN, CDR2 SYDVKM. V was trimmed by 6 bases and J by 4 bases, leaving 18 bases between them. This CDR3 is 15 amino acids long. CDR3 coding DNA: TGTGCCAGCAGGAAGACACGGCTTGAGAGCTATGGCTACACCTTC. Amino acid sequence: CASRKTRLESYGYTF.

The V call is TRBV30, the J call TRBJ1-5, with TRBD1 identical over 8 bases. Germline V gene lookup returns CDR1 GTSNPN and CDR2 SVGIG (reference sequence). The CDR3 is made up of 15 amino acids. Germline trimming cut 0 bases from V and 7 bases from J; bases unmatched to any gene: 8. CDR3 coding DNA: TGTGCCTGGAGTGTTACAGGGGGATATGGGCAGCCCCAGCATTTT. Residues: CAWSVTGGYGQPQHF. Drawing the rest from reference TRBV30 and TRBJ1-5, the complete variable domain is SQTIHQWPATLVQPVGSPLSLECTVEGTSNPNLYWYRQAAGRGLQLLFYSVGIGQISSEVPQNLSASRPQDRQFILSSKKLLLSDSGFYLCAWSVTGGYGQPQHFGDGTRLSIL.

The chain carries TRBV9 and TRBJ2-1; possibly TRBD1 for D (6 bases). The V gene's germline CDR1 is SGDLS and CDR2 YYNGEE. The CDR3 consists of 11 residues. With 3 bases removed from V and 9 bases from J, the gap between germline ends came to 7 bases. The CDR3 reads CASSADSEQFF. Here the CDR3 DNA reads TGTGCCAGCAGCGCGGACAGTGAGCAGTTCTTC.

CDR3 sequence reads: CASSQGLAGPNEQFF. Here the CDR3 DNA reads TGCGCCAGCAGCCAAGGACTAGCGGGACCCAATGAGCAGTTCTTC. This chain connects TRBV4-1 to TRBJ2-1; 11 positions match TRBD2. The V gene's germline CDR1 is MGHRA and CDR2 YSYEKL. Trimming cost V 1 base and J 6 bases; bases outside gene matches: 2. The CDR3 has 15 residues.

The V and J genes are TRBV15 and TRBJ1-2; TRBD1 aligns across 8 bases. The V gene end was trimmed by 0 bases and the J gene end by 5 bases; junction bases not matched to a gene: 2. The CDR3 sequence is 14 residues long. CDR1 is LNHNV, CDR2 YYDKDF, per germline (reference sequence). The CDR3 nucleotides are TGTGCCACCAGCAGAGACAGGGGGCATTATGGCTACACCTTC. Translated: CATSRDRGHYGYTF.